The rows below give T cell receptor beta chains drawn from one sample of a study of hypomethylating agent response in myelodysplastic syndrome. Assay: immunoSEQ multiplex PCR; the TCRdb copy retains only in-frame clones and omits some. There are around 1,800 clones in the sample; around 80% occur only once, and approximately 15% lies in the top ten. The sample was bone marrow, taken before or after starting hypomethylating agent treatment for myelodysplastic syndrome (not recorded which). These receptors originate from a human donor with myelodysplastic syndrome. The CDR3 runs from the conserved cysteine through the conserved F or W. The D gene is left open where the match is weak. Only part of the rows carry a size: once, few, many, or a class if the clone is expanded.

DNA: TGCGCCAGCAGCTTGGACGGGTTGGAGACCCAGTACTTC
CDR3: CASSLDGLETQYF
J: TRBJ2-5
size: -
V: TRBV5-1
D: -

DNA: TGTGCCAGCAGCTTAGTCTTCGAGCAGTACTTC
CDR3: CASSLVFEQYF
J: TRBJ2-7
size: -
V: TRBV7-9
D: -

DNA: TGCGCCAGCAGCCAAGCATATACACTAGAATACGAGCAGTACTTC
CDR3: CASSQAYTLEYEQYF
J: TRBJ2-7
size: -
V: TRBV4-1
D: -

DNA: TGTGCCAGCAGCCGGGGGGGCGACTCCTACAATGAGCAGTTCTTC
CDR3: CASSRGGDSYNEQFF
J: TRBJ2-1
size: -
V: TRBV2
D: TRBD2

DNA: TGTGCCAGCAGTGCCGGGGCAGGGCCCGAAGGCTACACCTTC
CDR3: CASSAGAGPEGYTF
J: TRBJ1-2
size: -
V: TRBV2
D: -

DNA: TGTGCCAGCAGCTTAGACGACTTAGTGCAGTTCTTC
CDR3: CASSLDDLVQFF
J: TRBJ2-1
size: -
V: TRBV11-2
D: -

DNA: TGTGCCAGCAGCTCGTATGGGGGATCGGCAGATACGCAGTATTTT
CDR3: CASSSYGGSADTQYF
J: TRBJ2-3
size: few
V: TRBV11-2
D: -

DNA: TGCGCCAGCAGCTTGGCGGGGGGGCAAGAGACCCAGTACTTC
CDR3: CASSLAGGQETQYF
J: TRBJ2-5
size: -
V: TRBV5-1
D: TRBD2

DNA: TGTGCCAGCAGCTTCGGGACAGATAATTCACCCCTCCACTTT
CDR3: CASSFGTDNSPLHF
J: TRBJ1-6
size: -
V: TRBV7-8
D: TRBD1

DNA: TGTGCCAGCAGTCAACTTACAGGGGAGGCTGAGCAGTTCTTC
CDR3: CASSQLTGEAEQFF
J: TRBJ2-1
size: -
V: TRBV9
D: -

DNA: TGTGCCACCAGCAGAGGTTATCCAGCACCCTTACAAGAGACCCAGTACTTC
CDR3: CATSRGYPAPLQETQYF
J: TRBJ2-5
size: -
V: TRBV15
D: -

DNA: TGTGCCAGCAGTTACTCGGCGAGCGGGGGGGCCGAGCAGTACTTC
CDR3: CASSYSASGGAEQYF
J: TRBJ2-7
size: -
V: TRBV6-5
D: TRBD2

DNA: TGTGCCAGCAGCTTACAGGGGGGGACTAATGAAAAACTGTTTTTT
CDR3: CASSLQGGTNEKLFF
J: TRBJ1-4
size: -
V: TRBV5-4
D: TRBD1

DNA: TGTGCCAGCAGCGCCGTTCCACAATCACCCCTCCACTTT
CDR3: CASSAVPQSPLHF
J: TRBJ1-6
size: -
V: TRBV14
D: -

DNA: TGTGCCACCAGCAGAGATCGCAGGGCTGGAGGATCACCCCTCCACTTT
CDR3: CATSRDRRAGGSPLHF
J: TRBJ1-6
size: -
V: TRBV15
D: -

DNA: TGTGCCAGCAGTGAGAGTGGGTTACGATCACCCCTCCACTTT
CDR3: CASSESGLRSPLHF
J: TRBJ1-6
size: -
V: TRBV25-1
D: -

DNA: TGTGCCAGCAGACCCGACGCTAGCGGGGGGGCGAGGTCCTACAATGAGCAGTTCTTC
CDR3: CASRPDASGGARSYNEQFF
J: TRBJ2-1
size: -
V: TRBV2
D: TRBD2